This T cell receptor (beta chain) was identified during a study of blood T cell repertoires in COVID-19. Overall study context: Collection of acute and convalescent COVID-19 samples took place in the United States, Italy and Spain. Nucleic acid was either cDNA or gDNA, and it came from T cells, B-cell-depleted T cells, or PBMCs.

This CDR3 is built from 12 residues. From germline, CDR1 is LNHDA and CDR2 SQIVND (reference sequence). V lost 10 bases and J lost 8; bases outside the gene matches: 9. Per the original methods: Counts of nucleated cells, estimated from reference gene primer amplification, were obtained. Clones were sequenced by immunoSEQ multiplex PCR, and TCRdb holds only the in-frame ones, with some missing. Clone size and V and J calls were adopted from that table, with D and trimming inferred from the DNA. The sample shows about 280,000 clones, roughly 90% of them seen only once. Sequencing was carried out using peripheral blood. This clonotype was sampled from a woman between 45 and 65 years old who had recovered from COVID-19. This rearrangement joins TRBV19 to TRBJ1-1; 8 nucleotides line up with TRBD1. The CDR3: CATRDRRREAFF. The CDR3 DNA is TGTGCCACTCGGGACAGGAGAAGAGAAGCTTTCTTT.